The 12 T cell receptor beta chains below were found in one sample sequenced in a study of OX40 agonist ivuxolimab in advanced cancers. Sequencing used immunoSEQ multiplex PCR; TCRdb keeps in-frame clones, though not all of them. The sample contains just under 75,000 clones, roughly 90% of which appear only once. This material consisted of CD4+ or CD8+ T cells sorted from blood, taken in a trial of the OX40 agonist ivuxolimab. These receptors all come from an adult with an advanced solid tumor such as melanoma, head and neck, liver or kidney cancer.

This clone was detected once. This sequence joins TRBV5-1 and TRBJ2-7, with TRBD1 identical over 9 bases. Germline trimming cut 7 bases from V and 3 bases from J; bases unmatched to any gene: 5. Germline-derived CDR1 and CDR2 are SGHRS and YFSETQ. CDR3 length: 13 residues. The CDR3 sequence: CASGPGQGYEQYF. CDR3 coding DNA: TGCGCCAGCGGCCCGGGACAGGGCTACGAGCAGTACTTC.

In DNA, the CDR3 is TGTGCCAGCACCTTTTCGGGACAGGGCAATCAGCCCCAGCATTTT. This translates into CASTFSGQGNQPQHF. This chain connects TRBV5-6 to TRBJ1-5, with TRBD1 matching over 8 bases. Losses at the gene ends were 6 bases for V and 2 bases for J; bases not matched to a gene: 7. The CDR3 is made up of 15 amino acids. Germline lookup yields CDR1 SGHDT and CDR2 YYEEEE.

The rearrangement uses TRBV4-1 and TRBJ1-3; 8 bases agree with TRBD1. The CDR3 is 16 amino acids. From germline, CDR1 is MGHRA and CDR2 YSYEKL. Trimming cost V 2 bases and J 3 bases; bases outside gene matches: 6. The CDR3 nucleotides are TGCGCCAGCAGCCAAACCGCAGGGGGCATTGGAAACACCATATATTTT. It is translated as CASSQTAGGIGNTIYF.

This chain connects TRBV6-6 to TRBJ1-1; D might be TRBD1 (6 bases). Trimming removed 8 bases at V and 1 base at J, with 14 bases between. Germline V gene sequence: CDR1 MNHNY, CDR2 SVGAGI (reference sequence). The CDR3 runs 14 residues. The CDR3 nucleotides are TGTGCCAGCGACGACGGGGGGGCGAACACTGAAGCTTTCTTT. It codes for CASDDGGANTEAFF.

This clone was seen just once. The chain joins TRBV9 to TRBJ2-3; possibly TRBD1 for D (8 bases). The V end was cut by 4 bases, the J end by 0 bases, with 18 bases between. This CDR3 has 17 amino acids. CDR1 and CDR2 from the germline V gene are SGDLS and YYNGEE. The CDR3, as DNA: TGTGCCAGCAGCAAACGGACAGGGACTACTAGCACAGATACGCAGTATTTT. It specifies CASSKRTGTTSTDTQYF.

The chain combines TRBV30 with TRBJ1-5, with D perhaps matching TRBD1 (5 bases). Trimming removed 2 bases at V and 5 bases at J, with 16 bases between. CDR1 GTSNPN and CDR2 SVGIG come from the germline V gene (reference sequence). The CDR3 is made up of 15 amino acids. The CDR3 region is CAWSRGLGGDQPQHF. The CDR3 DNA is TGTGCCTGGAGTAGAGGCTTGGGGGGGGATCAGCCCCAGCATTTT.

The rearrangement links TRBV9 to TRBJ2-5, with 10 bases fitting TRBD2. This CDR3 comprises 15 residues. Losses at the gene ends were 1 base for V and 5 bases for J; bases not matched to a gene: 5. Germline values: CDR1 SGDLS, CDR2 YYNGEE. DNA for the CDR3: TGTGCCAGCAGCGTATCTAGCGGGAGTTGGGAGACCCAGTACTTC. Translation gives CASSVSSGSWETQYF.

This chain joins TRBV4-1 and TRBJ2-7; a weak D match, TRBD1 (6 bases). The CDR3 length is 15 residues. V was cut by 4 bases and J by 3 bases, with 16 bases left in between. Germline CDR1 is MGHRA and CDR2 is YSYEKL. The CDR3 DNA sequence: TGCGCCAGCAGCCCGGAGTGGGGACATAGCTACGAGCAGTACTTC. Translated: CASSPEWGHSYEQYF.

The genes are TRBV27 and TRBJ2-7, with a tentative D call TRBD2 (6 bases). Germline V gene lookup returns CDR1 MNHEY and CDR2 SMNVEV (reference sequence). V shed 3 bases and J shed 3 bases, with 9 bases lying between them. CDR3 length: 13 amino acids. CDR3 bases: TGTGCCAGCAGTTTGGCGGGGATCTACGAGCAGTACTTC. Translated: CASSLAGIYEQYF.

The V gene is TRBV11-3, the J gene TRBJ2-7, with 8 positions matching TRBD2. Germline V gives CDR1 SGHNT, CDR2 YENEEA. The CDR3 runs to 15 residues. V lost 5 bases, J lost 0 bases, and 6 bases stayed unmatched. CDR3 sequence reads: CASSLNSGSSYEQYF. The CDR3 bases are TGTGCCAGCAGCCTGAACAGCGGGAGCTCCTACGAGCAGTACTTC.

This chain connects TRBV12-5 to TRBJ2-1; D remains unclear. The V end was cut by 0 bases, the J end by 3 bases, with 6 bases between. Germline assignment: CDR1 LGHNT and CDR2 FRNRAP. The CDR3 loop spans 14 amino acids. CDR3 nucleotide sequence: TGTGCTAGTGGTTTGGTACCTCTCTACAATGAGCAGTTCTTC. Its protein product is CASGLVPLYNEQFF.

The chain carries TRBV5-6 and TRBJ2-2; 10 positions match TRBD1. Trimming removed 4 bases from V and 3 bases from J; junction bases left unmatched: 15. The length of the CDR3 is 19 residues. Germline CDR1 is SGHDT and CDR2 is YYEEEE. This CDR3 is CASSRQTGGAGLYTGELFF. CDR3 DNA: TGTGCCAGCAGCAGACAGACAGGGGGCGCAGGACTTTACACCGGGGAGCTGTTTTTT.